The TCR beta chain under discussion was sequenced for a study of T cells expressing NK-cell markers. Study-wide results and limits: NKG2C+ dominant clonotype frequencies in five or six donors were about 1.0-7.5% of CD8+ T cells.

TCRdb reprocessed the 5' RACE reads and keeps a single row for each CDR3 protein, giving no DNA. The sample includes some 410,000 distinct CDR3 sequences. The length of the CDR3 is 19 residues. Note on this clonotype: Its antigen is not identified.

The V call is TRBV12-3 or TRBV12-4, the J call TRBJ2-4; TCRdb selects TRBD2, and the lack of DNA leaves this call unchecked. The sample taken for sequencing was blood T cells: a sorted CD56 or NKG2C T cell subset, CD4+ or CD8+ T cells, or bulk PBMC T cells (not recorded which). This TCR derives from a woman between 18 and 75 years old in good health. The CDR3 sequence: CASSLGGGLAGGAKNIQYF.